Listed below are T cell receptor beta chains from one sample, sequenced in a study of T cell responses to AZD1222 COVID-19 vaccine. Libraries were prepared by immunoSEQ multiplex PCR; TCRdb keeps only in-frame clonotypes and omits some of them. This repertoire shows 100,000 or so clones, 86% found once; its top ten account for about 1.5%. The source was peripheral blood, collected on day 0 of AZD1222 vaccination. These receptors were obtained from an adult in good health. CDR3s include the opening cysteine and the closing phenylalanine or tryptophan. A D gene is named only where the DNA matches it firmly. Size is omitted from some rows. Given values are once, few, many or a class for expanded clones.

J: TRBJ2-1
size: .
D: .
V: TRBV10-3
CDR3: CAISERDGNNEQFF
DNA: TGTGCCATCAGTGAACGGGACGGTAACAATGAGCAGTTCTTC

J: TRBJ2-1
size: .
D: TRBD1
V: TRBV19
CDR3: CASSHEGASYNEQFF
DNA: TGTGCCAGTAGTCACGAGGGGGCCTCCTACAATGAGCAGTTCTTC

J: TRBJ2-1
size: .
D: .
V: TRBV6-5
CDR3: CASTRGSEAREQFF
DNA: TGTGCCAGTACCCGGGGCTCGGAAGCGCGTGAGCAGTTCTTC

J: TRBJ1-1
size: .
D: TRBD1
V: TRBV5-4
CDR3: CASSLSGTGNTEAFF
DNA: TGTGCCAGCAGCTTGAGTGGGACAGGGAACACTGAAGCTTTCTTT

J: TRBJ2-7
size: once
D: TRBD2
V: TRBV28
CDR3: CASSFAKRLAVSYEQYF
DNA: TGTGCCAGCAGTTTTGCCAAGCGACTAGCGGTCTCCTACGAGCAGTACTTC

J: TRBJ2-1
size: .
D: TRBD2
V: TRBV7-9
CDR3: CASSPGLAGYNEQFF
DNA: TGTGCCAGCAGCCCCGGACTAGCGGGCTACAATGAGCAGTTCTTC

J: TRBJ1-5
size: few
D: .
V: TRBV6-5
CDR3: CASSYSERQPQHF
DNA: TGTGCCAGCAGTTACTCGGAGCGACAGCCCCAGCATTTT

J: TRBJ2-1
size: .
D: .
V: TRBV5-1
CDR3: CASSGGPGYEQFF
DNA: TGCGCCAGCAGCGGAGGGCCCGGGTATGAGCAGTTCTTC

J: TRBJ1-5
size: .
D: .
V: TRBV19
CDR3: CASSMGEVNQPQHF
DNA: TGTGCCAGTAGTATGGGGGAGGTCAATCAGCCCCAGCATTTT

J: TRBJ1-2
size: .
D: .
V: TRBV5-6
CDR3: CASLYGDYSNYGYTF
DNA: TGTGCCAGCCTTTACGGGGACTACTCGAACTATGGCTACACCTTC

J: TRBJ1-5
size: once
D: .
V: TRBV4-1
CDR3: CASSQNRNQPQHF
DNA: TGCGCCAGCAGCCAAAATAGAAATCAGCCCCAGCATTTT

J: TRBJ2-7
size: .
D: .
V: TRBV5-1
CDR3: CASSATYEQYF
DNA: TGCGCCAGCAGCGCTACCTACGAGCAGTACTTC

J: TRBJ1-6
size: .
D: .
V: TRBV19
CDR3: CASSIVGGNSPLHF
DNA: TGTGCCAGTAGTATAGTCGGGGGAAACTCACCCCTCCACTTT

J: TRBJ1-2
size: .
D: TRBD1
V: TRBV28
CDR3: CASSVNRGYYGYTF
DNA: TGTGCCAGCAGTGTCAACAGGGGGTACTATGGCTACACCTTC

J: TRBJ2-5
size: .
D: .
V: TRBV5-4
CDR3: CASSLAMGKQETQYF
DNA: TGTGCCAGCAGCTTGGCCATGGGGAAACAAGAGACCCAGTACTTC

J: TRBJ2-7
size: .
D: TRBD2
V: TRBV20-1
CDR3: CSASPGLAYEQYF
DNA: TGCAGTGCTAGTCCGGGACTAGCGTACGAGCAGTACTTC